One and the same sample provided the 30 T cell receptor beta chains below, sequenced in a study of blood T cell repertoires in COVID-19. Produced via immunoSEQ multiplex PCR; TCRdb's table is partial and in-frame only. The sample lists 250,000 to 300,000 clones, 85% to 90% occurring once. The sequencing sample was made of PBMCs or T cells enriched from blood (not recorded which). The receptors originated from a man in his late teens or twenties who had recovered from COVID-19.

This chain joins TRBV19 and TRBJ2-3; D remains ambiguous. This CDR3 is 12 amino acids long. V gave up 3 bases and J gave up 4 bases, with 5 bases separating them. Per germline, CDR1 LNHDA and CDR2 SQIVND (reference sequence). The CDR3: CASSIAADTQYF. CDR3 sequence (DNA): TGTGCCAGTAGTATTGCAGCAGATACGCAGTATTTT.

To note about this clone: Other DNA sequences in this sample translate to the same CDR3. J is TRBJ1-5 and V is TRBV6-5, with TRBD1 matching 7 bases. The CDR3 covers 16 residues. V trimming: 0 bases; J trimming: 2 bases; junction bases outside the gene matches: 4. Germline CDR1 MNHEY, CDR2 SVGAGI. CDR3 coding DNA: TGTGCCAGCAGTTACTCGTACAGGGGTGGCAATCAGCCCCAGCATTTT. Translation gives CASSYSYRGGNQPQHF.

The chain recombines TRBV6-5 with TRBJ1-1; 7 positions match TRBD1. CDR1 is MNHEY and CDR2 is SVGAGI in the germline V gene. This CDR3 has 13 residues. Germline trimming cut 5 bases from V and 4 bases from J; bases unmatched to any gene: 4. The CDR3 coding sequence is TGTGCCAGCAGTACAGGGGTGGGCACTGAAGCTTTCTTT. It codes for CASSTGVGTEAFF.

Here the CDR3 DNA reads TGTGCCAGCAGCTCCCCCAACAGGGGGCGAGGCACTGAAGCTTTCTTT. This codes for CASSSPNRGRGTEAFF. This sequence joins TRBV11-2 and TRBJ1-1, with 9 nucleotides matching TRBD1. This CDR3 has 16 amino acids. Germline CDR1 and CDR2: SGHAT and FQNNGV. Trimming cost V 4 bases and J 4 bases; bases outside gene matches: 10.

The J gene is TRBJ2-7, the V gene TRBV6-5; 10 nucleotides line up with TRBD1. This CDR3 region has 15 residues. CDR1 is MNHEY, CDR2 SVGAGI, per germline. Trimming at V came to 6 bases and at J to 9 bases, leaving 14 bases not matched to a gene. As DNA, the CDR3 is TGTGCCAGCAGCCAATTACCGGGACAGGGGTATGGGCAGTACTTC. Its protein product is CASSQLPGQGYGQYF.

J is TRBJ2-3 and V is TRBV7-2; TRBD2 aligns across 12 bases. J lost 8 bases, V lost 6 bases, and 9 bases had no gene match. The CDR3 consists of 15 residues. Germline V CDR1 and CDR2: SGHTA, FQGNSA. The CDR3: CASSTSSGGDGTQYF. In nucleotides, the CDR3 is TGTGCCAGCAGTACCTCTAGCGGGGGGGATGGTACGCAGTATTTT.

V gene TRBV6-2 or TRBV6-3 combines with J gene TRBJ1-2; D is undetermined. CDR1 is MNHEY and CDR2 is SVGEGT in the germline V gene. The CDR3 sequence is 13 residues long. V lost 4 bases, J lost 0 bases, and 6 bases lay in between. CDR3 residues: CASSSIANYGYTF. Written as DNA, the CDR3 is TGTGCCAGCAGTTCTATTGCTAACTATGGCTACACCTTC.

The count of this clone is one. The rearrangement joins TRBV10-3 to TRBJ1-2; TRBD1 agrees at 7 bases. This CDR3 is 14 amino acids long. Losses at the gene ends were 4 bases for V and 2 bases for J; bases not matched to a gene: 4. The germline CDR1 and CDR2 sequences are ENHRY and SYGVKD. The CDR3 region has the DNA TGTGCCATCAGTGGTCAGACAGGGAACTATGGCTACACCTTC. This encodes CAISGQTGNYGYTF.

This rearrangement joins TRBV18 to TRBJ1-3; 7 bases are a match to TRBD1. After removal of 3 bases from V and 4 bases from J, the junction contained 6 bases not matched to a gene. The CDR3 length is 15 residues. Germline values: CDR1 KGHSH, CDR2 LQKENI. The CDR3 nucleotides are TGTGCCAGCTCACCTCAGACAGGGCCGGGAAACACCATATATTTT. Translating gives CASSPQTGPGNTIYF.

Turning to this clone: The junction differs from germline at one of its ends, possibly a read error. The V gene is TRBV7-7, the J gene TRBJ2-5; D perhaps matches TRBD2 (6 bases). The germline CDR1 and CDR2 sequences are SSHAT and FNYEAQ (reference sequence). CDR3 length: 15 residues. In DNA form, the CDR3 reads TGTGCTAGCAGCTCACCTGTTAGCGGACAAGAGACCCAGTACTTC. It yields the protein CASSSPVSGQETQYF.

The J gene is TRBJ1-2, the V gene TRBV6-5; D is undetermined. The V and J ends lost 8 bases and 5 bases respectively, with 18 bases between them. The CDR3 is made up of 14 amino acids. Germline loops: CDR1 MNHEY, CDR2 SVGAGI. In DNA, the CDR3 is TGTGCCAGCCCCCGAGGGTTAGCCCCTTATGGCTACACCTTC. This encodes CASPRGLAPYGYTF.

J is TRBJ1-1 and V is TRBV4-1; 8 bases match TRBD1. The germline CDR1 and CDR2 sequences are MGHRA and YSYEKL. This CDR3 contains 15 residues. Losses at the gene ends were 4 bases for V and 2 bases for J; bases not matched to a gene: 6. This CDR3 reads CASSLQDRANTEAFF. Here the CDR3 DNA reads TGCGCCAGCAGCCTACAGGACAGGGCCAACACTGAAGCTTTCTTT.

The chain combines TRBV30 with TRBJ2-7; 8 bases are a match to TRBD2. Germline V gives CDR1 GTSNPN, CDR2 SVGIG (reference sequence). CDR3 length equals 14 residues. The V segment lost 6 bases and the J segment 5 bases; nucleotides outside the gene matches: 12. This chain's CDR3 is CACFERGTAHEQYF. The CDR3 DNA reads TGTGCCTGTTTCGAGCGGGGGACTGCTCACGAGCAGTACTTC.

This clone was seen a single time. The chain links TRBV19 to TRBJ2-1; 12 bases agree with TRBD2. Trimming at V came to 5 bases and at J to 4 bases, leaving 12 bases not matched to a gene. The CDR3 has 18 amino acids. Germline V gives CDR1 LNHDA, CDR2 SQIVND (reference sequence). DNA for the CDR3: TGTGCCAGTAGTGCCGAACTAGCGGGAGGTACCCCATACAATGAGCAGTTCTTC. Its protein is CASSAELAGGTPYNEQFF. Looking up the rest from reference TRBV19 and TRBJ2-1 gives the full variable domain: DGGITQSPKYLFRKEGQNVTLSCEQNLNHDAMYWYRQDPGQGLRLIYYSQIVNDFQKGDIAEGYSVSREKKESFPLTVTSAQKNPTAFYLCASSAELAGGTPYNEQFFGPGTRLTVL.

The chain employs TRBV19 and TRBJ1-5; weak D call: TRBD1 (6 bases). Germline V gives CDR1 LNHDA, CDR2 SQIVND (reference sequence). The length of the CDR3 is 13 residues. V was pared by 8 bases and J by 9 bases, with 17 bases between. The chain's CDR3 is CASSRQAVGPQHF. The DNA of the CDR3 is TGTGCCAGTTCCCGACAGGCGGTGGGGCCCCAGCATTTT.

The chain combines TRBV2 with TRBJ2-5, with TRBD1 as a possible D gene (6 bases). The germline gives CDR1 SNHLY, CDR2 FYNNEI. The CDR3 has 16 amino acids. V was shortened by 7 bases and J by 5 bases, with 23 bases between the two germline ends. As DNA, the CDR3 is TGTGCCAGCAAGGTGGGGGCAGGGCTTTTCGCGGAGACCCAGTACTTC. As protein: CASKVGAGLFAETQYF.

The J gene is TRBJ2-5, the V gene TRBV14; D is undetermined. Trimming removed 4 bases at V and 2 bases at J, with 8 bases between. Germline V lookup: CDR1 SGHDN, CDR2 FVKESK. The CDR3 spans 13 residues. The CDR3 is CASSRYTQETQYF. For the CDR3, the DNA is TGTGCCAGCAGCCGCTATACGCAAGAGACCCAGTACTTC. Full variable domain (rest looked up from reference TRBV14 and TRBJ2-5): EAGVTQFPSHSVIEKGQTVTLRCDPISGHDNLYWYRRVMGKEIKFLLHFVKESKQDESGMPNNRFLAERTGGTYSTLKVQPAELEDSGVYFCASSRYTQETQYFGPGTRLLVL.

This sequence joins TRBV25-1 and TRBJ1-4, with D perhaps matching TRBD1 (6 bases). The V end was cut by 3 bases, the J end by 3 bases, with 14 bases between. Germline V gene data show CDR1 as MGHDK and CDR2 as SYGVNS. The CDR3 covers 16 residues. The CDR3 region has the DNA TGTGCCAGCAGTGAGACAGGCCCTCATTCTAATGAAAAACTGTTTTTT. Protein sequence: CASSETGPHSNEKLFF.

The chain has TRBV24-1 and TRBJ2-2; 9 nucleotides match TRBD1. This CDR3 comprises 15 residues. Germline assignment: CDR1 KGHDR and CDR2 SFDVKD. V shed 6 bases and J 4 bases; nucleotides not matched to a gene: 5. The CDR3 region has the DNA TGTGCCACCAGTCCGGGACAGGGTTTCACCGGGGAGCTGTTTTTT. Translation gives CATSPGQGFTGELFF.

V is TRBV7-9 and J is TRBJ1-3; D is undetermined. This CDR3 has 13 residues. The V gene's germline CDR1 is SEHNR and CDR2 FQNEAQ (reference sequence). Trimming stripped 8 bases from V and 0 bases from J, with 8 bases between. CDR3 residues: CASALISGNTIYF. The CDR3 DNA follows: TGTGCCAGCGCGCTGATCTCTGGAAACACCATATATTTT.

V is TRBV23-1 and J is TRBJ2-2; 8 positions match TRBD1. TRBV23-1 is an ORF, with its function uncertain. With V trimmed by 4 bases and J by 8 bases, 9 bases remained unmatched. The CDR3 consists of 15 residues. CDR3 nucleotides: TGCGCCAGCAGTCCCAAAGGGCAGGGGGCAGGGGAGCTGTTTTTT. Residues: CASSPKGQGAGELFF.

The chain uses TRBV30 and TRBJ1-1, with 9 nucleotides matching TRBD1. V lost 7 bases, J lost 3 bases, and 12 bases stayed unmatched. This CDR3 spans 15 amino acids. Germline loops: CDR1 GTSNPN, CDR2 SVGIG (reference sequence). CDR3 sequence (DNA): TGTGCCTTTACACAGGGGGCGCAAAGGGACACTGAAGCTTTCTTT. Residues: CAFTQGAQRDTEAFF.

The V and J genes are TRBV11-3 and TRBJ2-2, with 7 nucleotides matching TRBD2. The V gene end was trimmed by 5 bases and the J gene end by 1 base; junction bases not matched to a gene: 1. Germline loops: CDR1 SGHNT, CDR2 YENEEA. The CDR3 contains 14 residues. CDR3 amino acids: CASSPGGNTGELFF. The CDR3 DNA follows: TGTGCCAGCAGCCCGGGGGGGAACACCGGGGAGCTGTTTTTT.

This chain's CDR3 is CASSDVAGGVGELFF. The CDR3 DNA follows: TGCGCCAGCAGCGACGTAGCGGGAGGAGTCGGGGAGCTGTTTTTT. The rearrangement joins TRBV10-1 to TRBJ2-2, with 10 bases lining up with TRBD2. The CDR3 runs 15 residues. V dropped 6 bases and J dropped 7; count of bases not matched to a gene: 8. Germline V gives CDR1 WNHNN, CDR2 SYGVQD (reference sequence).

This chain uses TRBV6-2 or TRBV6-3 with TRBJ2-2; a weak D match, TRBD1 (5 bases). Trimming removed 2 bases from V and 2 bases from J, with 9 bases in between. The CDR3 totals 15 residues. In germline, CDR1 is MNHEY, CDR2 SVGEGT. CDR3: CASSYQTVNTGELFF. The CDR3 DNA follows: TGTGCCAGCAGTTACCAGACAGTTAACACCGGGGAGCTGTTTTTT.

The chain employs TRBV11-2 and TRBJ2-2; TRBD1 matches at 10 bases. This CDR3 contains 16 residues. CDR1 is SGHAT and CDR2 is FQNNGV in the germline V gene. The V and J ends lost 5 bases and 6 bases, in that order; junction bases with no gene match: 9. CDR3 bases: TGTGCCAGCAGCCGGGCTGGGACAGGGGTGGCCGGGGAGCTGTTTTTT. Translation: CASSRAGTGVAGELFF.

CDR3 coding DNA: TGCGCCAGCAGCCTCCTGGGACTAGCGGGAGATGATGAGCAGTTCTTC. It translates to CASSLLGLAGDDEQFF. This chain joins TRBV5-1 and TRBJ2-1, with 14 bases that match TRBD2. This CDR3 is 16 amino acids long. With 4 bases clipped from V and 8 bases from J, the junction kept 8 bases outside the gene matches. Germline V gene sequence: CDR1 SGHRS, CDR2 YFSETQ.

The chain carries TRBV28 and TRBJ2-5; TRBD1 matches at 8 bases. CDR1 is MDHEN, CDR2 SYDVKM, per germline. The CDR3 length is 15 residues. After removal of 3 bases from V and 1 base from J, the junction contained 4 bases not matched to a gene. CDR3 coding DNA: TGTGCCAGCAGTTTGGACAGGGCCGTCCAAGAGACCCAGTACTTC. Translated, it gives CASSLDRAVQETQYF.

The J gene is TRBJ2-5, the V gene TRBV7-2; TRBD2 matches 7 bases. V trimming: 1 base; J trimming: 1 base; junction bases outside the gene matches: 6. Germline-derived CDR1 and CDR2 are SGHTA and FQGNSA. The CDR3 totals 16 residues. CDR3 in DNA: TGTGCCAGCAGCTTAGTGGGGGGGTACGGCCAAGAGACCCAGTACTTC. It encodes CASSLVGGYGQETQYF.

The chain uses TRBV5-1 and TRBJ2-2; D is perhaps TRBD1 (5 bases). CDR1 is SGHRS and CDR2 is YFSETQ in the germline V gene. V lost 4 bases, J lost 3 bases, and 13 bases lay in between. The CDR3 is made up of 15 amino acids. CDR3 in DNA: TGCGCCAGCAGCCCCGAGTCAGGGTACACCGGGGAGCTGTTTTTT. It specifies CASSPESGYTGELFF. Combining the CDR3 with reference TRBV5-1 and TRBJ2-2 gives the whole variable domain KAGVTQTPRYLIKTRGQQVTLSCSPISGHRSVSWYQQTPGQGLQFLFEYFSETQRNKGNFPGRFSGRQFSNSRSEMNVSTLELGDSALYLCASSPESGYTGELFFGEGSRLTVL.